Shown below are 4 T cell receptor beta chains from a single sample sequenced in a study of blood T cell repertoires in COVID-19. Clones were read by immunoSEQ multiplex PCR, and TCRdb kept only the in-frame ones, dropping some. The table has about 170,000 clones, 70% to 85% seen once. The sample was peripheral blood. These receptors were taken from a woman of 80 years or more with acute or convalescent COVID-19.

This clone appeared a few times. DNA for the CDR3: TGTGCCAGCAGCTTAGGCGGACAGGGTCGGACCGGGGAGCTGTTTTTT. This encodes CASSLGGQGRTGELFF. The genes are TRBV7-8 and TRBJ2-2; 8 bases match TRBD1. The germline V gene encodes CDR1 SGHVS and CDR2 FQNEAQ. This CDR3 spans 16 amino acids. V dropped 1 base and J dropped 5; count of bases not matched to a gene: 6.

There are a few counts of this clone. The rearrangement joins TRBV25-1 to TRBJ2-3, with 9 bases matching TRBD2. The CDR3 is 16 residues long. The germline CDR1 and CDR2 sequences are MGHDK and SYGVNS. V trimming: 3 bases; J trimming: 1 base; junction bases outside the gene matches: 5. CDR3 sequence: CASSDRAGGGTDTQYF. The CDR3 DNA sequence: TGTGCCAGCAGTGACCGCGCGGGAGGGGGCACAGATACGCAGTATTTT. The entire variable domain, with the rest obtained from reference TRBV25-1 and TRBJ2-3, is as follows: EADIYQTPRYLVIGTGKKITLECSQTMGHDKMYWYQQDPGMELHLIHYSYGVNSTEKGDLSSESTVSRIRTEHFPLTLESARPSHTSQYLCASSDRAGGGTDTQYFGPGTRLTVL.

The chain is built from TRBV7-2 and TRBJ2-3, with 8 bases matching TRBD2. Trimming took 4 bases from V and 2 from J; bases not matched to a gene: 11. Germline CDR1 SGHTA, CDR2 FQGNSA. CDR3 length: 17 amino acids. CDR3 sequence reads: CASSSLAGSVATDTQYF. The DNA of the CDR3 is TGTGCCAGCAGCTCCCTAGCGGGCAGTGTAGCCACAGATACGCAGTATTTT.

The chain uses TRBV14 and TRBJ2-5; 7 nucleotides match TRBD1. CDR3 size: 13 residues. V trimming: 10 bases; J trimming: 1 base; junction bases outside the gene matches: 6. The germline V gene has CDR1 SGHDN and CDR2 FVKESK. The CDR3 bases are TGTGCCACGACCCGGGACAGCCAAGAGACCCAGTACTTC. As protein: CATTRDSQETQYF. Drawing the rest from reference TRBV14 and TRBJ2-5, the complete variable domain is EAGVTQFPSHSVIEKGQTVTLRCDPISGHDNLYWYRRVMGKEIKFLLHFVKESKQDESGMPNNRFLAERTGGTYSTLKVQPAELEDSGVYFCATTRDSQETQYFGPGTRLLVL.